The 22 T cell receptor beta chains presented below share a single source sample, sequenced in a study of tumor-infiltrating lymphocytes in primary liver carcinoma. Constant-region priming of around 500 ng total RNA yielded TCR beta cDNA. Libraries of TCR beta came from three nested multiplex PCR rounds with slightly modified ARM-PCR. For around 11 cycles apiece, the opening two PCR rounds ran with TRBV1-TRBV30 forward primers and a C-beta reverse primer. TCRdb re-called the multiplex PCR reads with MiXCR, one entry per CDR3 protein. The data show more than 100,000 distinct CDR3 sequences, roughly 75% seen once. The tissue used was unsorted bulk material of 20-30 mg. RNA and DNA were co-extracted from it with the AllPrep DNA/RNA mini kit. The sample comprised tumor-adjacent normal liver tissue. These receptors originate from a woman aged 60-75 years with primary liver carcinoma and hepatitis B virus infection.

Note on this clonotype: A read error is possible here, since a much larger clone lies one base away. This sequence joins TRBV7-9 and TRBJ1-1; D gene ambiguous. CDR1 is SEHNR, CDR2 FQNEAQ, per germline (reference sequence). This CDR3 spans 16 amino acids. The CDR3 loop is CACSLVVGPMPIEAFF. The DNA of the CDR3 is TGTGCCTGCAGCTTAGTTGTTGGGCCCATGCCCATCGAAGCTTTCTTT.

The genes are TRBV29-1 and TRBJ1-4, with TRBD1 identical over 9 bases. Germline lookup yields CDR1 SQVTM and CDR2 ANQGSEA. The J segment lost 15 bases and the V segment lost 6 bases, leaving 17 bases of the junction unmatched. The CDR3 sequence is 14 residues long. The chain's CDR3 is CSVGTGGNNEKMFF. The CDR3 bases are TGCAGCGTAGGAACAGGGGGCAATAATGAAAAGATGTTTTTT.

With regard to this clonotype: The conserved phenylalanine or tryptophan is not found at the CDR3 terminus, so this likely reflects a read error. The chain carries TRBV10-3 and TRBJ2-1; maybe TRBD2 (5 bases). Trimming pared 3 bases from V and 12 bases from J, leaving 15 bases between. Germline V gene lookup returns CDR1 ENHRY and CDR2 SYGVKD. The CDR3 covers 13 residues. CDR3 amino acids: CAISDHEGGGQFS. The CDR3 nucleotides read TGTGCCATCAGTGACCATGAGGGTGGCGGGCAGTTCTCC.

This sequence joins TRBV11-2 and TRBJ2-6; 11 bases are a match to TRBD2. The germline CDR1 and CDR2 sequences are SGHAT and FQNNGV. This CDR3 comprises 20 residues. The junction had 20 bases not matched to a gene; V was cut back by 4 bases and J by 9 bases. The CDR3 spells CASSSNTPGLAVSRVNVLTF. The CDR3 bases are TGTGCCAGCAGCTCCAACACACCGGGACTAGCGGTCTCTAGGGTCAACGTCCTGACTTTC.

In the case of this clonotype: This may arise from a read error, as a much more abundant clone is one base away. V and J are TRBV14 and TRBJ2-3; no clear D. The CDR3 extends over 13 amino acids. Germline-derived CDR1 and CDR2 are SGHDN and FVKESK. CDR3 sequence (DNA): TGTGTCAGCAGCCGTCAGTTCACAGATACGCAGTATTTT. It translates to CVSSRQFTDTQYF. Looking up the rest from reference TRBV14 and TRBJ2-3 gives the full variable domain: EAGVTQFPSHSVIEKGQTVTLRCDPISGHDNLYWYRRVMGKEIKFLLHFVKESKQDESGMPNNRFLAERTGGTYSTLKVQPAELEDSGVYFCVSSRQFTDTQYFGPGTRLTVL.

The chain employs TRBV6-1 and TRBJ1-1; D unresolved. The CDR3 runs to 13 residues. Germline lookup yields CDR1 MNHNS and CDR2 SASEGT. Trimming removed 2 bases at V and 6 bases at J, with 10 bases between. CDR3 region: CASSEWRNAEAFF. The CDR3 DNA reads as TGTGCCAGCAGTGAATGGAGGAATGCTGAAGCTTTCTTT.

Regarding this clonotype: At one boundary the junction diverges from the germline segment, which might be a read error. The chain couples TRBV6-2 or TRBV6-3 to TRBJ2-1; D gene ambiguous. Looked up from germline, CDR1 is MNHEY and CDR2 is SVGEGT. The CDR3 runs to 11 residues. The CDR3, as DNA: TGTGCCGGCAGTGTCTACAATGAGCAGTTCTTC. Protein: CAGSVYNEQFF.

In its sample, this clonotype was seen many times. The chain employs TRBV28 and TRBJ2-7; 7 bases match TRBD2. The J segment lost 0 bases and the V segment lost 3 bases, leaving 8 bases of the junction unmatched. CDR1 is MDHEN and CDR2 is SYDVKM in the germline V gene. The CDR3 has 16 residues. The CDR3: CASSLWRLAFSYEQYF. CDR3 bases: TGTGCCAGCAGTTTGTGGCGACTAGCCTTCTCCTACGAGCAGTACTTC.

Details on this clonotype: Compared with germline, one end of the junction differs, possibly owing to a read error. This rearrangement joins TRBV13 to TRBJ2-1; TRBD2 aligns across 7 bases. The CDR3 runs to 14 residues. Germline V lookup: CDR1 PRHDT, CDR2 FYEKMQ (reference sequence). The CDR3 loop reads CVSSLGGGFKEQFF. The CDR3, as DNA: TGTGTCAGCAGCTTAGGCGGGGGTTTCAAAGAGCAGTTCTTC.

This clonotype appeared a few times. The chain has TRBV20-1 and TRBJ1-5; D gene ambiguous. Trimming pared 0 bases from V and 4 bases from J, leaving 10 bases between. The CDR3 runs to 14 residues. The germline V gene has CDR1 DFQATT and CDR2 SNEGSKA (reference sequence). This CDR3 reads CSARDLRENQPQHF. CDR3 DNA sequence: TGCAGTGCTAGAGATCTGAGGGAGAATCAGCCCCAGCATTTT.

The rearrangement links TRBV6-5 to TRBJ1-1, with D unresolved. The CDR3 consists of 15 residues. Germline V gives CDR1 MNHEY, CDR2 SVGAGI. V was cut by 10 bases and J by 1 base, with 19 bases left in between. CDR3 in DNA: TGTGCCACCAGGCCCAGAGGGCAGAAGAACACTGAAGCTTTCTTT. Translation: CATRPRGQKNTEAFF.

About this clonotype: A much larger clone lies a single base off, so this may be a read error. CDR3 DNA: TGTGCCTGCAGCCCTCTTCTAGGACTAGGAGGCTCCTACGAGCAGTACTTC. Its protein is CACSPLLGLGGSYEQYF. The rearrangement joins TRBV7-9 to TRBJ2-7, with 7 bases fitting TRBD2. Per the germline V gene, CDR1 is SEHNR and CDR2 is FQNEAQ (reference sequence). CDR3 length: 17 amino acids.

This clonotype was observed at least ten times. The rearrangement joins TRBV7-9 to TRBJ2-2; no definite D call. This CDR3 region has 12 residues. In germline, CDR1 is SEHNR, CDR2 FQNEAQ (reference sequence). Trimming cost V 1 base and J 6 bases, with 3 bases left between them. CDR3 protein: CASSLGPGELFF. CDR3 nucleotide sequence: TGTGCCAGCAGCTTAGGGCCCGGGGAGCTGTTTTTT.

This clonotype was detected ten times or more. The CDR3 region is CASRGGPNGEQYF. CDR3 nucleotide sequence: TGCGCCAGCAGAGGGGGGCCCAATGGGGAGCAGTACTTC. The chain uses TRBV5-1 and TRBJ2-7, with D perhaps TRBD1 or TRBD2 (6 bases each). This CDR3 has 13 amino acids. V dropped 5 bases and J dropped 7 bases, with 16 bases sitting between them. Germline V gene data show CDR1 as SGHRS and CDR2 as YFSETQ. Supplemented by reference TRBV5-1 and TRBJ2-7, the full variable domain reads KAGVTQTPRYLIKTRGQQVTLSCSPISGHRSVSWYQQTPGQGLQFLFEYFSETQRNKGNFPGRFSGRQFSNSRSEMNVSTLELGDSALYLCASRGGPNGEQYFGPGTRLTVT.

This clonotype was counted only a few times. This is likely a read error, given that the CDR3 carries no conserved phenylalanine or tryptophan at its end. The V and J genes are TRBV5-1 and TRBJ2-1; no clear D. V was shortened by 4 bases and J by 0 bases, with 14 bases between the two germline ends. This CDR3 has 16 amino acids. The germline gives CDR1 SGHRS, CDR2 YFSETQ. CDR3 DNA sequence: TGCGCCAGCAGCCTTCTGGGCCGGAGCTCCTACAATGAGCAGTTCTCC. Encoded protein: CASSLLGRSSYNEQFS.

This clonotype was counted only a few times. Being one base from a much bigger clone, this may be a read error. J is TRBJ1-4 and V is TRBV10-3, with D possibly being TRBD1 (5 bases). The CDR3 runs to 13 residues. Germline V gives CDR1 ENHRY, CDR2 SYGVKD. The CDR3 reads CAISDGGNEKLLF. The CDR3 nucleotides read TGTGCCATCAGTGACGGGGGGAATGAAAAACTGCTTTTT.

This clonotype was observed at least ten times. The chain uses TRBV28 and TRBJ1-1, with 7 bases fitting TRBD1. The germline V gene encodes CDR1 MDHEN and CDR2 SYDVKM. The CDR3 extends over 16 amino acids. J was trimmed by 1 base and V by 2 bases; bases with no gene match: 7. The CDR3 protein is CASSLGTAVSNTEAFF. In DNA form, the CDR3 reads TGTGCCAGCAGTTTAGGGACAGCCGTCTCGAACACTGAAGCTTTCTTT.

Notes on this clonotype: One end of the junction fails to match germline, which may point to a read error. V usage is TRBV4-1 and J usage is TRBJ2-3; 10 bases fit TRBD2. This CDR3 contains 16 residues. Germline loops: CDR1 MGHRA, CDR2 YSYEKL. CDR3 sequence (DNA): TGCACCAGCAGCCCGACAGGATTAGCGGGAGGAGATACGCAGTATTTT. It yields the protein CTSSPTGLAGGDTQYF.

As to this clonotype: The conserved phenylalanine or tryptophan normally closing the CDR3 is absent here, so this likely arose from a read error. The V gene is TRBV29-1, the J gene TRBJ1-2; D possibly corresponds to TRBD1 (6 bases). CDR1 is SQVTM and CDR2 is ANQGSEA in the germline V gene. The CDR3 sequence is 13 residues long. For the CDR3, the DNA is TGCAGCGTTAAAGAGGGGGTGAGCTATGGCTACACCTTA. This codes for CSVKEGVSYGYTL.

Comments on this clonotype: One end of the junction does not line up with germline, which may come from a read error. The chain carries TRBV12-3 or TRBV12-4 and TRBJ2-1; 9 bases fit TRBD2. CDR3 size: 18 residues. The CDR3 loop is CTSSLGLARASSYNEQFF. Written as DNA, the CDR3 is TGTACCAGCAGCCTCGGACTAGCGCGGGCCAGCTCCTACAATGAGCAGTTCTTC.

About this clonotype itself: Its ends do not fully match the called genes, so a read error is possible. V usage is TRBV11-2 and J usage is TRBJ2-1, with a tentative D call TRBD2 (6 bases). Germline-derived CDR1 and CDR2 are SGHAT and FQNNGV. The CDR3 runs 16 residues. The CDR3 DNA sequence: TGTGCCAGCAGCCCACTCGGGAGCGGGTCCTACAATGCGCAGCTCTTC. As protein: CASSPLGSGSYNAQLF.

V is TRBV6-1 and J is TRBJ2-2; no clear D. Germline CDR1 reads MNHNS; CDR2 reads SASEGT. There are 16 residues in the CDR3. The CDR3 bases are TGTGTGAGCAGCCCTGAGGTGTCCTCGAACACCGGGGAGCTGTTTTTT. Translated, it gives CVSSPEVSSNTGELFF.